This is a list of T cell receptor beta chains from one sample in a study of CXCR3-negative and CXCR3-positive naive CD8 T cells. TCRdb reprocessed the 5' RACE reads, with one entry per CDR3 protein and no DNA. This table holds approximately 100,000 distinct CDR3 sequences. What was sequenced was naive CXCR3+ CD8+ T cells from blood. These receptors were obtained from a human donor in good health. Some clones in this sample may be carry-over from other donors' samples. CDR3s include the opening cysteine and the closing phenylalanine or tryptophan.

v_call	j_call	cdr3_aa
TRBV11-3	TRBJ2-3	CASSPPLTDTQYF
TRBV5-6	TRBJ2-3	CASSLGGPTGTDAQYF
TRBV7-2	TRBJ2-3	CASSLVFLAGGPTDTQYF
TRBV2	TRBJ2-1	CASSAAGGLNEQFF
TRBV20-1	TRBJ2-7	CSARDFSGGSYEQYF
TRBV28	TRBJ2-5	CASSWGQQYQETQYF
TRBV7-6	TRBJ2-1	CASTSGTEQFF
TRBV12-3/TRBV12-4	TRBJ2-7	CASSLGLRGSHEQYF
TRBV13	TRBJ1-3	CASSPRVINQTPGNTIYF
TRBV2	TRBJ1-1	CASSEHGIEAFF
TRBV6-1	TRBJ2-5	CASSEFLGVRETQYF
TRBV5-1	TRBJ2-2	CASSVSGSHTGELFF
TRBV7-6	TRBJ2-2	CASSSGDTDTGELFF
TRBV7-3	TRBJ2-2	CASSSSGGTGELFF
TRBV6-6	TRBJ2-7	CASSYSIGRDRDEQYF
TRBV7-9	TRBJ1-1	CASSPDRADEAFF
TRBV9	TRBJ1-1	CASSSAGGNTEAFF
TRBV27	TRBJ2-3	CASSFPGTGTDTQYF
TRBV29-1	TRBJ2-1	CSVRANYNEQFF
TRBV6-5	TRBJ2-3	CASSLRLADTQYF
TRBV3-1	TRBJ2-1	CASSLRLTIKSYNEQFF
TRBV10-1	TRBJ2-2	CASSEIKSGQSNTGELFF
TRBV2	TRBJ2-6	CASGGRGANVLTF
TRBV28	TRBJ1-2	CASSLGTADYGYTF
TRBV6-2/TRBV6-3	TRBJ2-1	CASSYTGASGANEQFF
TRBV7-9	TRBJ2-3	CASSHFGADTQYF
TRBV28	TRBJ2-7	CASSRGGLFEQYF
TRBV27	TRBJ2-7	CASSFGQGPSYEQYF
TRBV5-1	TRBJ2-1	CASSSAGGPYNEQFF